These T cell receptor beta chains were read from a single sample in a study of blood T cell repertoires in COVID-19. Assay: immunoSEQ multiplex PCR; the TCRdb copy retains only in-frame clones and omits some. The sample gives 200,000 to 250,000 clones, roughly 89% of which show up once; about 6% is in the top ten. The sample comprised peripheral blood. These receptor sequences come from a man between 60 and 75 years old who had recovered from COVID-19. Each CDR3 is given with its conserved first and last residue. D genes are given only for firm matches. Not all rows give a size; the values are once, few, many and, for expanded clones, a class.

V gene	clone size	J gene	D gene	CDR3 protein	CDR3 DNA
TRBV19	NA	TRBJ1-1	NA	CASSIGEGTEAFF	TGTGCCAGTAGTATAGGGGAGGGCACTGAAGCTTTCTTT
TRBV9	NA	TRBJ1-2	TRBD1	CASSERQGDGDGYTF	TGTGCCAGCAGCGAGCGACAGGGAGACGGCGATGGCTACACCTTC
TRBV9	NA	TRBJ1-1	TRBD1	CASSAVTGGWAEAFF	TGTGCCAGCAGCGCTGTCACAGGGGGCTGGGCTGAAGCTTTCTTT
TRBV18	NA	TRBJ2-7	TRBD1	CASSPFPDRVGEQYF	TGTGCCAGCTCACCATTCCCGGACAGGGTAGGCGAGCAGTACTTC
TRBV6-5	medium-sized	TRBJ2-7	NA	CASSPAGYEQYF	TGTGCCAGCAGCCCCGCCGGTTACGAGCAGTACTTC
TRBV5-6	NA	TRBJ2-3	NA	CASIVTGTDTQYF	TGTGCCAGCATCGTGACAGGCACAGATACGCAGTATTTT
TRBV29-1	NA	TRBJ1-1	TRBD1	CSVGTGGTEAFF	TGCAGCGTGGGGACAGGGGGCACTGAAGCTTTCTTT
TRBV30	NA	TRBJ1-4	TRBD1	CAWMVFGRGLNEKLFF	TGTGCCTGGATGGTTTTTGGCAGGGGGCTCAATGAAAAACTGTTTTTT
TRBV5-5	NA	TRBJ2-3	NA	CASSWAGTSTDTQYF	TGTGCCAGCAGCTGGGCGGGCACAAGCACAGATACGCAGTATTTT
TRBV9	NA	TRBJ2-3	TRBD2	CASSVAGGSSTDTQYF	TGTGCCAGCAGCGTAGCGGGAGGGAGTAGCACAGATACGCAGTATTTT
TRBV27	once	TRBJ2-1	NA	CASSFFDGPGIHNEQFF	TGTGCCAGCAGTTTTTTCGACGGGCCGGGGATCCACAATGAGCAGTTCTTC
TRBV4-1	NA	TRBJ2-5	TRBD2	CASSQGLAGGRETQYF	TGCGCCAGCAGCCAAGGACTAGCGGGGGGGCGGGAGACCCAGTACTTC
TRBV11-2	NA	TRBJ1-6	TRBD1	CASSKGQGQTLHF	TGTGCCAGCAGCAAAGGACAGGGTCAAACCCTCCACTTT
TRBV7-8	NA	TRBJ2-6	NA	CASSLLLLSGANVLTF	TGTGCCAGCAGCTTGTTACTCCTCTCTGGGGCCAACGTCCTGACTTTC
TRBV15	few	TRBJ1-2	TRBD1	CATSTRRTGEGYTF	TGTGCCACCAGCACGAGGCGGACAGGGGAAGGCTACACCTTC
TRBV7-9	NA	TRBJ1-2	NA	CASIYGQGLSGYTF	TGTGCCAGCATCTACGGGCAGGGCCTCTCCGGCTACACCTTC
TRBV27	NA	TRBJ1-5	NA	CASSPQDSLTRPQHF	TGTGCCAGCAGTCCACAGGACAGTTTAACAAGACCCCAGCATTTT
TRBV2	NA	TRBJ1-3	TRBD1	CASSPPRTGGGNTIYF	TGTGCCAGCAGTCCGCCTCGGACAGGGGGAGGAAACACCATATATTTT
TRBV6-4	NA	TRBJ2-1	TRBD2	CASSIAGFNNEQFF	TGTGCCAGCAGTATAGCGGGGTTCAACAATGAGCAGTTCTTC
TRBV19	once	TRBJ1-5	NA	CASSINFRAISNQPQHF	TGTGCCAGTAGTATAAATTTCAGGGCTATTAGCAATCAGCCCCAGCATTTT
TRBV27	NA	TRBJ1-1	NA	CASSASTGNTEAFF	TGTGCCAGCAGTGCATCGACAGGGAACACTGAAGCTTTCTTT
TRBV3-1/TRBV3-2	NA	TRBJ2-3	NA	CASSQVTEPTDTQYF	TGTGCCAGCAGCCAAGTAACAGAGCCCACAGATACGCAGTATTTT
TRBV12-5	NA	TRBJ1-1	NA	CASAPRQANTEAFF	TGTGCTAGTGCCCCTAGACAGGCAAACACTGAAGCTTTCTTT
TRBV5-1	NA	TRBJ1-3	TRBD1	CASSPTGTGINTIYF	TGCGCCAGCAGCCCAACCGGGACAGGGATCAACACCATATATTTT
TRBV20-1	NA	TRBJ1-2	NA	CSATDNRAGYTF	TGCAGTGCTACTGACAACAGGGCTGGCTACACCTTC
TRBV2	NA	TRBJ2-4	NA	CASSDRQGSVNIQYF	TGTGCCAGCAGTGATAGGCAGGGTAGTGTAAACATTCAGTACTTC
TRBV21-1	NA	TRBJ2-3	NA	CASSKVGLGPAGRTDTQYF	TGTGCCAGCAGCAAAGTGGGACTAGGGCCTGCCGGCAGGACAGATACGCAGTATTTT
TRBV6-5	NA	TRBJ2-4	TRBD1	CASKQGFTKNIQYF	TGTGCCAGCAAACAGGGGTTTACCAAAAACATTCAGTACTTC
TRBV19	NA	TRBJ2-1	NA	CASSIRGIEFDEQFF	TGTGCCAGTAGTATTAGGGGAATAGAATTCGATGAGCAGTTCTTC
TRBV10-3	once	TRBJ2-7	NA	CAISGQDAYEQYF	TGTGCCATCAGTGGACAGGATGCCTACGAGCAGTACTTC
TRBV7-2	once	TRBJ2-7	TRBD1	CASSSTGFGSIRQYF	TGTGCCAGCAGCTCGACAGGGTTTGGCTCAATCCGGCAGTACTTC
TRBV5-1	NA	TRBJ2-2	TRBD1	CASSNRDRDTGELFF	TGCGCCAGCAGCAACCGGGACAGGGACACCGGGGAGCTGTTTTTT
TRBV9	NA	TRBJ1-5	NA	CASSAAGASNQPQHF	TGTGCCAGCAGCGCCGCAGGGGCTAGCAATCAGCCCCAGCATTTT
TRBV18	once	TRBJ1-5	TRBD1	CASSPGDRGLQPQHF	TGTGCCAGCTCACCGGGGGACAGGGGGCTTCAGCCCCAGCATTTT
TRBV15	NA	TRBJ1-2	NA	CATSRRGAYGYTF	TGTGCCACCAGCCGGCGGGGGGCATATGGCTACACCTTC
TRBV7-2	NA	TRBJ1-2	TRBD1	CANPPGQGLNYGYTF	TGTGCCAACCCACCGGGACAGGGACTCAACTATGGCTACACCTTC
TRBV21-1	NA	TRBJ1-1	NA	CASSKRSRDRSLVRTEAFF	TGTGCCAGCAGCAAGCGGTCCCGGGACAGGTCTCTTGTCAGGACTGAAGCTTTCTTT
TRBV29-1	once	TRBJ1-1	NA	CSVEDLDRYFMNTEAFF	TGCAGCGTTGAAGATCTTGACAGATATTTTATGAACACTGAAGCTTTCTTT
TRBV11-2	NA	TRBJ2-5	NA	CASSFTQETQYF	TGTGCCAGCAGCTTTACTCAAGAGACCCAGTACTTC
TRBV19	NA	TRBJ2-1	TRBD2	CASSITGGVNEQFF	TGTGCCAGTAGTATCACGGGGGGGGTCAATGAGCAGTTCTTC
TRBV28	NA	TRBJ2-7	TRBD2	CASSPSLAGTYEQYF	TGTGCCAGCAGTCCCTCACTAGCGGGGACCTACGAGCAGTACTTC
TRBV2	NA	TRBJ1-4	NA	CASRQRGIGEKLFF	TGTGCCAGCAGACAGAGGGGGATAGGTGAAAAACTGTTTTTT